Following are 24 T cell receptor beta chains from one sample sequenced in a study of T cell repertoires in cytomegalovirus infection. Each CDR3 protein is one row after TCRdb ran MiXCR on the reads. This table has a few hundred thousand distinct CDR3 sequences, approximately 15% appearing once. The sample comprised CD8+ T cells from PBMCs. These receptors all stem from a human donor in good health (CMV status not recorded). Some clones in this sample may be carry-over from other donors' samples.

This clonotype occurred a few times. The chain combines TRBV11-1 with TRBJ2-2, with D unresolved. Germline values: CDR1 SGHAT, CDR2 FQDESV (reference sequence). Trimming took off 5 bases at V and 3 bases at J, with 13 bases between the two ends. The CDR3 has 15 residues. The CDR3 loop reads CASSKLPGDTGELFF. The DNA for the CDR3 is TGTGCCAGCAGCAAACTCCCTGGGGACACCGGGGAGCTGTTTTTT.

This clonotype has ten or more counts. The gene calls are TRBV7-6 and TRBJ2-3, with TRBD2 identical over 10 bases. CDR1 and CDR2 (germline): SGHVS, FNYEAQ. The V segment lost 1 base and the J segment 0 bases; nucleotides outside the gene matches: 7. The CDR3 contains 18 residues. The CDR3 coding sequence is TGTGCCAGCAGCTTAGTACCGGAGCGGGGGGGCAGCACAGATACGCAGTATTTT. It codes for CASSLVPERGGSTDTQYF.

The chain combines TRBV20-1 with TRBJ1-5; D not certain. The CDR3 has 17 residues. Germline values: CDR1 DFQATT, CDR2 SNEGSKA (reference sequence). The V and J ends lost 2 bases and 0 bases respectively, with 17 bases between them. The CDR3: CSARMADGIYSNQPQHF. CDR3 coding DNA: TGCAGTGCTAGAATGGCAGACGGGATTTATAGCAATCAGCCCCAGCATTTT.

The chain recombines TRBV4-1 with TRBJ2-7; 7 nucleotides match TRBD2. The CDR3 length is 16 residues. The J segment lost 0 bases and the V segment lost 1 base, leaving 6 bases of the junction unmatched. Germline lookup yields CDR1 MGHRA and CDR2 YSYEKL. CDR3 nucleotides: TGCGCCAGCAGCCAAGTAGAGGGAGGGGACTCCTACGAGCAGTACTTC. Translation: CASSQVEGGDSYEQYF.

The V gene is TRBV6-5, the J gene TRBJ1-6, with D possibly being TRBD1 (5 bases). CDR3 size: 14 residues. Germline V CDR1 and CDR2: MNHEY, SVGAGI. V lost 5 bases and J lost 9, with 14 bases in between. The DNA of the CDR3 is TGTGCCAGCAGTACCGGGACCGCCGTTTCACCCCTCCACTTT. The encoded protein is CASSTGTAVSPLHF.

J is TRBJ1-4 and V is TRBV3-1, with D possibly being TRBD1 (5 bases). The CDR3 has 15 amino acids. The V end was cut by 4 bases, the J end by 3 bases, with 12 bases between. Germline V gene sequence: CDR1 LGHDT, CDR2 YNNKEL (reference sequence). Here the CDR3 reads CASSRPAGPNEKLFF. The CDR3 bases are TGTGCCAGCAGCCGCCCTGCAGGGCCTAATGAAAAACTGTTTTTT.

As regards this clonotype: One end of the junction is discordant with germline, which a read error may explain. The J gene is TRBJ2-7, the V gene TRBV29-1; D might be TRBD1 (6 bases). Germline-derived CDR1 and CDR2 are SQVTM and ANQGSEA. The CDR3 contains 13 residues. The CDR3 protein is CSVEGIAWGQRDF. CDR3 nucleotides: TGCAGCGTTGAAGGCATCGCTTGGGGGCAGAGGGACTTC.

There are many counts of this clonotype. The V and J genes are TRBV27 and TRBJ1-1; D not certain. CDR3 length equals 13 residues. V lost 3 bases and J 2 bases, leaving 7 bases between the germline ends. Germline values: CDR1 MNHEY, CDR2 SMNVEV (reference sequence). The CDR3 DNA follows: TGTGCCAGCAGTTTCGTCGGTAACACTGAAGCTTTCTTT. It codes for CASSFVGNTEAFF.

The chain combines TRBV6-2 or TRBV6-3 with TRBJ1-3, with D unresolved. The CDR3 consists of 18 residues. V lost 5 bases and J lost 4, with 24 bases in between. Per the germline V gene, CDR1 is MNHEY and CDR2 is SVGEGT. This CDR3 is CASSDILGRTSGGNTIYF. CDR3 in DNA: TGTGCCAGCAGTGACATCCTCGGACGGACCTCAGGAGGAAACACCATATATTTT.

This clonotype was recorded a few times. The gene calls are TRBV7-6 and TRBJ2-6; no clear D gene. The V end was cut by 1 base, the J end by 0 bases, with 10 bases between. The CDR3 has 17 amino acids. Germline CDR1 is SGHVS and CDR2 is FNYEAQ. CDR3 in DNA: TGTGCCAGCAGCTTAGGCCCACCAAGCTCTGGGGCCAACGTCCTGACTTTC. Translating gives CASSLGPPSSGANVLTF.

Concerning this clonotype: A junction end diverges from the germline sequence, so it may reflect a read error. The V and J genes are TRBV5-3 and TRBJ1-2; the match to TRBD1 covers 10 bases. TRBV5-3 is given ORF status, its function remaining uncertain. The length of the CDR3 is 15 residues. CDR3 sequence (DNA): TGTGCCAGCAGCTTGGCACCGGGACAGGGGAATGGCTACACCTTC. Translation gives CASSLAPGQGNGYTF.

There are many counts of this clonotype. The gene calls are TRBV7-8 and TRBJ1-1, with D hard to call. The CDR3 spans 12 residues. The ends were cut back, 1 base at V and 10 bases at J, with 10 bases in the middle. CDR1 is SGHVS, CDR2 FQNEAQ, per germline. For the CDR3, the DNA is TGTGCCAGCAGCTTAGGGGTTCGGGGAGCTTTCTTT. Protein product: CASSLGVRGAFF.

V usage is TRBV4-1 and J usage is TRBJ1-5, with a possible D match to TRBD1 (6 bases). Germline V lookup: CDR1 MGHRA, CDR2 YSYEKL. V shed 1 base and J shed 4 bases, with 11 bases lying between them. The CDR3 has 15 residues. The CDR3 protein is CASSQAPGANQPQHF. The CDR3 nucleotides are TGCGCCAGCAGCCAAGCCCCAGGGGCAAATCAGCCCCAGCATTTT.

This chain uses TRBV4-1 with TRBJ2-7, with 9 bases fitting TRBD1. V was clipped by 4 bases and J by 2 bases; unmatched bases: 6. Germline CDR1 and CDR2: MGHRA and YSYEKL. The CDR3 runs 15 residues. DNA of the CDR3: TGCGCCAGCAGCCCATTTTGGACAGGGGCCTACGAGCAGTACTTC. Its translation: CASSPFWTGAYEQYF.

This chain joins TRBV29-1 and TRBJ2-7; no firm D call. CDR3 length: 11 residues. CDR1 and CDR2 from the germline V gene are SQVTM and ANQGSEA. V shed 4 bases and J shed 3 bases, with 7 bases lying between them. In nucleotides, the CDR3 is TGCAGCGTTGGTGGGGACTACGAGCAGTACTTC. It translates to CSVGGDYEQYF.

This clonotype came up many times. The rearrangement joins TRBV7-2 to TRBJ1-1; D gene uncertain. The CDR3 length is 13 residues. V was cut by 1 base and J by 7 bases, with 10 bases left in between. Germline V gene sequence: CDR1 SGHTA, CDR2 FQGNSA. For the CDR3, the DNA is TGTGCCAGCAGCTTAGACGAAGAGAATGAAGCTTTCTTT. It yields the protein CASSLDEENEAFF.

This clonotype occurred a few times. V usage is TRBV20-1 and J usage is TRBJ2-7; D uncertain. With 6 bases removed from V and 0 bases from J, the gap between germline ends came to 15 bases. Germline V lookup: CDR1 DFQATT, CDR2 SNEGSKA (reference sequence). The CDR3 is 14 amino acids. The CDR3 DNA is TGCAGTGCGGATGAGCATGGGTCCTCCTACGAGCAGTACTTC. Translation: CSADEHGSSYEQYF.

In its sample, this clonotype was seen a few times. This sequence joins TRBV6-5 and TRBJ2-5; 7 bases map to TRBD2. CDR1 is MNHEY and CDR2 is SVGAGI in the germline V gene. V lost 0 bases to trimming and J lost 5 bases; unmatched junction nucleotides: 6. This CDR3 contains 15 residues. The CDR3 coding sequence is TGTGCCAGCAGTTACTCGACGGGGGGTCCGGAGACCCAGTACTTC. This sequence encodes CASSYSTGGPETQYF.

This chain joins TRBV20-1 and TRBJ1-2; D unresolved. This CDR3 is 15 amino acids long. Trimming left V 1 base short and J 9 bases short, with 21 bases between. CDR1 DFQATT and CDR2 SNEGSKA come from the germline V gene (reference sequence). The CDR3 DNA reads as TGCAGTGCTAGAGTGGGCGGAGTTGGGCAAGGGAGCTACACCTTC. Encoded protein: CSARVGGVGQGSYTF.

This chain connects TRBV5-5 to TRBJ1-1; possible D gene TRBD1, 6 bases. Germline V lookup: CDR1 SGHKS, CDR2 YYEKEE (reference sequence). This CDR3 is 14 amino acids long. Trimming took 0 bases from V and 4 from J, leaving 10 bases between them. The CDR3 DNA reads as TGTGCCAGCAGCTTGGTTAGGGGGGGCACTGAAGCTTTCTTT. Translating it yields CASSLVRGGTEAFF.

This clonotype occurred a few times. The rearrangement uses TRBV28 and TRBJ2-5; 10 bases map to TRBD1. CDR1 is MDHEN and CDR2 is SYDVKM in the germline V gene. This CDR3 comprises 17 residues. V trimming: 5 bases; J trimming: 4 bases; junction bases outside the gene matches: 13. CDR3 nucleotide sequence: TGTGCCAGCAGTCCCCATCCGGGACAGGGGTTTGGAGAGACCCAGTACTTC. As protein: CASSPHPGQGFGETQYF.

The chain is built from TRBV6-4 and TRBJ1-5; TRBD1 aligns across 10 bases. The germline CDR1 and CDR2 sequences are MRHNA and SNTAGT. Trimming took 4 bases from V and 1 from J; bases not matched to a gene: 16. The CDR3 consists of 20 residues. The CDR3 nucleotides read TGTGCCAGCAGTGCCCCCTCCCGGGACAGGGGTCGGAGGAGCAATCAGCCCCAGCATTTT. Encoded protein: CASSAPSRDRGRRSNQPQHF.

The rearrangement uses TRBV19 and TRBJ2-7; 7 bases match TRBD1. The CDR3 consists of 11 residues. V lost 6 bases to trimming and J lost 7 bases; unmatched junction nucleotides: 3. Per germline, CDR1 LNHDA and CDR2 SQIVND (reference sequence). The CDR3 DNA sequence: TGTGCCAGTAGACAGGGGCGGGAGCAGTACTTC. This encodes CASRQGREQYF.

The rearrangement links TRBV6-1 to TRBJ2-1, with D unresolved. Trimming stripped 5 bases from V and 4 bases from J, with 3 bases between. The germline gives CDR1 MNHNS, CDR2 SASEGT. The CDR3 contains 11 residues. The CDR3 nucleotides are TGTGCCAGCAGTAATTACAATGAGCAGTTCTTC. Translation gives CASSNYNEQFF.